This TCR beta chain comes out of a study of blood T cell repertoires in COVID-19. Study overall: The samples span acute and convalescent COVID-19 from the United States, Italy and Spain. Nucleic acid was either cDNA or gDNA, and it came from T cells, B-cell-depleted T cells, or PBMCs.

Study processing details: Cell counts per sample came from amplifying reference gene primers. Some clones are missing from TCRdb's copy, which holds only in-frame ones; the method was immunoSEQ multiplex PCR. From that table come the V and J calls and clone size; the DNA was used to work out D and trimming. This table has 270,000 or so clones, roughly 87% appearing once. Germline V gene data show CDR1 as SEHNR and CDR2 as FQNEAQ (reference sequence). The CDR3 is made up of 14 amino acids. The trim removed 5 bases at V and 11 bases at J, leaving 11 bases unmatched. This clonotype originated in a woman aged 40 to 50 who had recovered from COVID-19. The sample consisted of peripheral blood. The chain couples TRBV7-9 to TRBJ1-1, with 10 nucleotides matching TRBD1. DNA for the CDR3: TGTGCCAGCAGCCGAGGGACAGGGGCTGATAGGGCTTTCTTT. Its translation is CASSRGTGADRAFF.